Detailed here is one T cell receptor beta chain. Deletions cut 3 bases from V and 3 bases from J, with 22 bases between. The CDR3 contains 17 residues. Germline lookup yields CDR1 SGHRS and CDR2 YFSETQ. Original handling: By means of reference gene primer amplification, nucleated cell counts were estimated. Libraries were prepared by immunoSEQ multiplex PCR; TCRdb keeps only in-frame clonotypes and omits some of them. V, J and clone size reflect that table, while D and trimming were determined from the DNA. The sample has under 400,000 clones; around nine tenths are singletons. Enrollees, roughly 18 to 89 years old, lived in 25 or so US areas. Allocation to cohorts depended on clinical history reported by the participants. Participants in the exposed group had met a COVID-19 case in the 2 weeks before joining the study. This record comes from a study of blood T cell repertoires in COVID-19.

This chain connects TRBV5-1 to TRBJ2-7; unclear D gene. The sequencing sample was made of PBMCs or T cells enriched from blood (not recorded which). The sequence came from a woman aged 25 to 45 who had been exposed to COVID-19. The CDR3 DNA reads TGCGCCAGCAGCTGGGCCAGCTTCCACCAACTCAACTACGAGCAGTACTTC. This codes for CASSWASFHQLNYEQYF.